This TCR beta chain came from a study of STAT5B mutations in CD4+ large granular lymphocyte leukemia. Overall study results and limits: Without putative leukemic clones, patient CD4-sorted repertoires remained more clonal than healthy CD4+ repertoires. TRBV06-family usage was enriched in top patient clones (8/27) versus controls (2/35).

To note about this clone: Its matching antigen is unknown.

J lost 4 bases, V lost 3 bases, and 12 bases had no gene match. CDR3 length: 17 amino acids. Germline assignment: CDR1 SGHDT and CDR2 YYEEEE. Clones were read by immunoSEQ multiplex PCR, and TCRdb kept only the in-frame ones, dropping some. Here the sample spans 25,000 to 35,000 clones, around four fifths being singletons. This chain uses TRBV5-6 with TRBJ2-1; 8 nucleotides match TRBD1. This receptor was identified in a human donor in good health. The specimen was CD4+ T cells from blood buffy coats. CDR3 bases: TGTGCCAGCAGCTCTACCGGGACAGGTAGAAGGTACAATGAGCAGTTCTTC. Its translation is CASSSTGTGRRYNEQFF.